This T cell receptor beta chain is drawn from a study of cytomegalovirus exposure and HLA in healthy donors. Study outcomes and limitations: Three chains tied to CMV proved CMV antigen-specific in vitro.

13 Jbeta primers and 60 Vbeta primers were used for the PCR. Profiling relied on immunoSEQ multiplex PCR, and the TCRdb table lists in-frame clones only, not all of them. The data show 95,000 to 150,000 clones, 80% seen once. In regard to this clone: Its antigen is currently unknown.

The germline V gene has CDR1 SEHNR and CDR2 FQNEAQ (reference sequence). The CDR3 consists of 15 residues. The V gene end was trimmed by 1 base and the J gene end by 7 bases; junction bases not matched to a gene: 6. The specimen sequenced was PBMCs. The receptor comes from a female donor in good health and CMV-seropositive. The chain recombines TRBV7-9 with TRBJ1-4; 7 nucleotides match TRBD1. The CDR3 sequence: CASSLVGQRTEKLFF. The CDR3, as DNA: TGTGCCAGCAGCTTAGTGGGACAGAGGACTGAAAAACTGTTTTTT.